The present T cell receptor (beta chain) was sequenced within a study of blood T cell repertoires in COVID-19. Across the whole study: In each case, the material was cDNA or gDNA derived from T cells, B-cell-depleted T cells, or PBMCs.

The CDR3 runs 13 residues. The V and J ends lost 0 bases and 4 bases respectively, with 6 bases between them. Germline assignment: CDR1 SGHTA and CDR2 FQGNSA. Authors' analysis steps: It was from reference gene primer amplification that nucleated cell counts were estimated. Clones were sequenced by immunoSEQ multiplex PCR, and TCRdb holds only the in-frame ones, with some missing. V and J calls and clone size are given by that table; D and trimming were obtained from the DNA. Among 200,000 to 250,000 clones listed, around 86% were seen once. The chain couples TRBV7-2 to TRBJ2-5; D is ambiguous. The source material was peripheral blood. The source is a woman between 70 and 85 years old with COVID-19, enrolled during active disease. CDR3 in amino acids: CASSLAPTETQYF. CDR3 nucleotide sequence: TGTGCCAGCAGCTTAGCCCCTACAGAGACCCAGTACTTC.